This T cell receptor (beta chain) is from a study of CD8 T cells in ankylosing spondylitis. This clonotype was detected a few times. Antigen specificity is unknown. V shed 2 bases and J 6 bases; nucleotides not matched to a gene: 1. Germline V lookup: CDR1 MNHNS, CDR2 SASEGT. The CDR3 consists of 13 residues. General study results and limits: Made up of eight highly homologous variants, a TCR beta motif appeared characteristic of ankylosing spondylitis blood.

TCRdb fed the 5' RACE reads into MiXCR, producing one record per CDR3 protein. The repertoire includes hundreds of thousands of distinct CDR3 sequences, 25% to 30% of them detected once, and 0.89% sits in the top ten. The chain links TRBV6-1 to TRBJ1-5; TRBD1 agrees at 7 bases. Sequenced material: blood, either unsorted or a sorted T cell fraction (not recorded which). The receptor was isolated from a male donor with ankylosing spondylitis. The CDR3 loop is CASSEQGGQPQHF. The CDR3 DNA follows: TGTGCCAGCAGTGAACAGGGGGGTCAGCCCCAGCATTTT.